Shown below are 16 T cell receptor beta chains from a single sample sequenced in a study of OX40 agonist ivuxolimab in advanced cancers. Profiled with immunoSEQ multiplex PCR; TCRdb holds only in-frame clones, not every one. Among some 94,000 clones listed, 95% to 96% were seen once. The sequenced sample was CD4+ or CD8+ T cells sorted from blood, obtained in a trial of the OX40 agonist ivuxolimab. The receptors come from an adult with an advanced solid tumor such as melanoma, head and neck, liver or kidney cancer.

This chain connects TRBV30 to TRBJ2-1; 9 nucleotides align to TRBD1. Germline V CDR1 and CDR2: GTSNPN, SVGIG (reference sequence). The CDR3 has 14 amino acids. Trimming at V came to 4 bases and at J to 6 bases, leaving 7 bases not matched to a gene. The CDR3 loop reads CAWNAGTGFNEQFF. The CDR3 bases are TGTGCCTGGAACGCCGGGACAGGGTTCAATGAGCAGTTCTTC.

The chain carries TRBV28 and TRBJ2-7; 12 bases fit TRBD1. V shed 4 bases and J 6 bases; nucleotides not matched to a gene: 13. The CDR3 runs 17 residues. CDR1 is MDHEN, CDR2 SYDVKM, per germline. The CDR3 reads CASSSPLSGTGGFEQYF. CDR3 DNA: TGTGCCAGCAGTTCACCACTTTCCGGGACAGGGGGCTTCGAGCAGTACTTC.

J is TRBJ1-2 and V is TRBV14; TRBD1 is a possible D gene (5 bases). The V end lost 4 bases, the J end lost 6 bases, and 21 bases lay between the germline ends. The CDR3 consists of 16 residues. Germline-derived CDR1 and CDR2 are SGHDN and FVKESK. DNA of the CDR3: TGTGCCAGCAGCCTTGTATACTCCTCGGGGGGAGATGGCTACACCTTC. This gives the protein CASSLVYSSGGDGYTF.

The chain links TRBV28 to TRBJ1-2; D is possibly TRBD1 (6 bases). The CDR3 has 13 residues. CDR1 MDHEN and CDR2 SYDVKM come from the germline V gene. Trimming took off 7 bases at V and 4 bases at J, with 13 bases between the two ends. The CDR3 reads CASTPGVGYGYTF. CDR3 DNA: TGTGCCAGCACCCCAGGGGTTGGCTATGGCTACACCTTC.

The chain carries TRBV5-6 and TRBJ1-2; 7 bases are shared with TRBD1. The CDR3 has 15 amino acids. Germline loops: CDR1 SGHDT, CDR2 YYEEEE. The trim removed 3 bases at V and 0 bases at J, leaving 5 bases unmatched. The CDR3 DNA reads as TGTGCCAGCAGCTCGGGACAGCGAGCTAACTATGGCTACACCTTC. Translation: CASSSGQRANYGYTF. Filled out from reference TRBV5-6 and TRBJ1-2, the complete variable domain reads DAGVTQSPTHLIKTRGQQVTLRCSPKSGHDTVSWYQQALGQGPQFIFQYYEEEERQRGNFPDRFSGHQFPNYSSELNVNALLLGDSALYLCASSSGQRANYGYTFGSGTRLTVV.

V gene TRBV19 combines with J gene TRBJ2-7; the D gene could be TRBD1 or TRBD2 (5 bases each). Germline V lookup: CDR1 LNHDA, CDR2 SQIVND (reference sequence). The CDR3 spans 16 residues. V was cut by 0 bases and J by 2 bases, with 14 bases left in between. The CDR3 DNA is TGTGCCAGTAGTATAGATTCGGGGCAGGGAACCTACGAGCAGTACTTC. Its translation is CASSIDSGQGTYEQYF. The whole variable domain, remainder taken from reference TRBV19 and TRBJ2-7, is DGGITQSPKYLFRKEGQNVTLSCEQNLNHDAMYWYRQDPGQGLRLIYYSQIVNDFQKGDIAEGYSVSREKKESFPLTVTSAQKNPTAFYLCASSIDSGQGTYEQYFGPGTRLTVT.

The chain combines TRBV10-3 with TRBJ1-3; no definite D call. Germline loops: CDR1 ENHRY, CDR2 SYGVKD. The CDR3 extends over 12 amino acids. Trimming left V 2 bases short and J 3 bases short, with 2 bases between. CDR3: CAISEVGNTIYF. In nucleotides, the CDR3 is TGTGCCATCAGTGAGGTTGGAAACACCATATATTTT.

This clone was seen only once. The gene calls are TRBV13 and TRBJ2-7; maybe TRBD1 (7 bases). In germline, CDR1 is PRHDT, CDR2 FYEKMQ (reference sequence). Trimming shortened V by 5 bases and J by 7 bases, and 21 bases separated the two germline ends. This CDR3 region has 15 residues. The CDR3 DNA reads as TGTGCCAGCAGCCGCGGGGACAGCCCTCTAAGTGAGCAGTACTTC. Residues: CASSRGDSPLSEQYF. The full variable domain, in which reference TRBV13 and TRBJ2-7 provide the parts outside the CDR3, is AAGVIQSPRHLIKEKRETATLKCYPIPRHDTVYWYQQGPGQDPQFLISFYEKMQSDKGSIPDRFSAQQFSDYHSELNMSSLELGDSALYFCASSRGDSPLSEQYFGPGTRLTVT.

The V call is TRBV27, the J call TRBJ2-7; TRBD2 matches 11 bases. The junction had 7 bases not matched to a gene; V was cut back by 6 bases and J by 3 bases. The germline V gene encodes CDR1 MNHEY and CDR2 SMNVEV (reference sequence). CDR3 length: 15 residues. The chain's CDR3 is CASSEGLAGGYEQYF. In nucleotides, the CDR3 is TGTGCCAGCAGCGAGGGTCTAGCGGGAGGCTACGAGCAGTACTTC.

DNA for the CDR3: TGCGCCAGCAGCCAAGGACAGGCCCTTTACAATGAGCAGTTCTTC. It codes for CASSQGQALYNEQFF. V usage is TRBV4-1 and J usage is TRBJ2-1; D is perhaps TRBD1 (6 bases). CDR1 is MGHRA, CDR2 YSYEKL, per germline. Trimming took off 1 base at V and 4 bases at J, with 11 bases between the two ends. The CDR3 totals 15 residues.

The V gene is TRBV11-1, the J gene TRBJ2-7; D ambiguous. This CDR3 has 16 residues. The germline gives CDR1 SGHAT, CDR2 FQDESV (reference sequence). The V gene lost 5 bases and the J gene lost 1 base, with 18 bases spanning the gap. The CDR3 loop reads CASSLHHPGGSYEQYF. As DNA, the CDR3 is TGTGCCAGCAGCCTACACCACCCGGGCGGATCCTACGAGCAGTACTTC. Variable domain in full (rest from reference TRBV11-1 and TRBJ2-7): EAEVAQSPRYKITEKSQAVAFWCDPISGHATLYWYRQILGQGPELLVQFQDESVVDDSQLPKDRFSAERLKGVDSTLKIQPAELGDSAMYLCASSLHHPGGSYEQYFGPGTRLTVT.

The chain couples TRBV5-4 to TRBJ2-7; D gene unclear. The germline V gene encodes CDR1 SGHNT and CDR2 YYREEE (reference sequence). Trimming pared 4 bases from V and 1 base from J, leaving 9 bases between. The CDR3 loop spans 13 amino acids. CDR3 loop: CASSNPRSYEQYF. CDR3 bases: TGTGCCAGCAGCAACCCTCGTTCCTACGAGCAGTACTTC.

The chain couples TRBV6-1 to TRBJ1-5, with D hard to call. This CDR3 has 14 residues. Trimming left V 2 bases short and J 0 bases short, with 5 bases between. Looked up from germline, CDR1 is MNHNS and CDR2 is SASEGT. CDR3 DNA: TGTGCCAGCAGTGAAATCGATAGCAATCAGCCCCAGCATTTT. It codes for CASSEIDSNQPQHF.

CDR3 bases: TGTGCCAGTAGTCAAGCGGGCGGGTACGAGCAGTACTTC. This codes for CASSQAGGYEQYF. The chain couples TRBV19 to TRBJ2-7, with a possible D match to TRBD2 (6 bases). Germline CDR1 LNHDA, CDR2 SQIVND (reference sequence). The CDR3 runs to 13 residues. V lost 5 bases and J 4 bases, leaving 12 bases between the germline ends.

This rearrangement joins TRBV7-9 to TRBJ2-2; D call uncertain. The ends were cut back, 5 bases at V and 0 bases at J, with 7 bases in the middle. The CDR3 has 14 amino acids. Looked up from germline, CDR1 is SEHNR and CDR2 is FQNEAQ (reference sequence). The CDR3 sequence is CASSLPANTGELFF. The DNA for the CDR3 is TGTGCCAGCAGCCTCCCGGCGAACACCGGGGAGCTGTTTTTT.

This sequence joins TRBV7-9 and TRBJ2-7; tentative D call: TRBD1 (6 bases). There are 14 residues in the CDR3. Trimming removed 2 bases at V and 4 bases at J, with 12 bases between. Germline V CDR1 and CDR2: SEHNR, FQNEAQ (reference sequence). CDR3 residues: CASSLQGTTYEQYF. Here the CDR3 DNA reads TGTGCCAGCAGCTTACAGGGGACAACATACGAGCAGTACTTC.